This T cell receptor beta chain was identified during a study of technical replicates of blood from several donors. Measured with immunoSEQ multiplex PCR; TCRdb has only the in-frame clones, and not every one. The sample consists of 74,000 or so clones, about 93% of them appearing once. This CDR3 comprises 15 residues. The trim removed 6 bases at V and 6 bases at J, leaving 9 bases unmatched. Germline V gene lookup returns CDR1 MDHEN and CDR2 SYDVKM. The chain uses TRBV28 and TRBJ2-2, with 8 bases that match TRBD1. The source material was T cells isolated from PBMCs. The TCR comes from a human donor in good health. The CDR3 region is CASRTGQGYPGELFF. DNA for the CDR3: TGTGCCAGCAGAACCGGACAGGGTTACCCCGGGGAGCTGTTTTTT.